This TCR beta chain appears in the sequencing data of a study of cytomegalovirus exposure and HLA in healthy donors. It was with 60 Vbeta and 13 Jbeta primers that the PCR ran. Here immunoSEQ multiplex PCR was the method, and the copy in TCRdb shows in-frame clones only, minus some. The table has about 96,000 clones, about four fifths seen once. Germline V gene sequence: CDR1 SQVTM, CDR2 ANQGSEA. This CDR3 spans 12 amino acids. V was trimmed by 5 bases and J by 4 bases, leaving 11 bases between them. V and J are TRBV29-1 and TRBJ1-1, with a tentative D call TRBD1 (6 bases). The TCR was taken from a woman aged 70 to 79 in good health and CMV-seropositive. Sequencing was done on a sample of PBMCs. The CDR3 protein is CSVPTGPTEAFF. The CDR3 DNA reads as TGCAGCGTTCCAACAGGGCCCACTGAAGCTTTCTTT.